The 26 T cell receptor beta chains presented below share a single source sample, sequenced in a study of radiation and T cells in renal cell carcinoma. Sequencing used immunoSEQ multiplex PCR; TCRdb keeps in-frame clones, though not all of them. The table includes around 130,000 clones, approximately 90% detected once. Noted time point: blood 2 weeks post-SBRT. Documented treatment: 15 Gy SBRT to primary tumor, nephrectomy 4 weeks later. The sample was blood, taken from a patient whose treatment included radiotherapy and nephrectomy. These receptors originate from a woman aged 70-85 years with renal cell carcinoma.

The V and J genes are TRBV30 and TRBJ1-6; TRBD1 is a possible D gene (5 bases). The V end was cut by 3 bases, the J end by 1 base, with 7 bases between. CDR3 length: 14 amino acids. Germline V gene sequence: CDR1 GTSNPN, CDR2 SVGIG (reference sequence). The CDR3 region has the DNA TGTGCCTGGAGGGGGCGGTCCTATAATTCACCCCTCCACTTT. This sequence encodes CAWRGRSYNSPLHF. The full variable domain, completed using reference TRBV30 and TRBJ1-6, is SQTIHQWPATLVQPVGSPLSLECTVEGTSNPNLYWYRQAAGRGLQLLFYSVGIGQISSEVPQNLSASRPQDRQFILSSKKLLLSDSGFYLCAWRGRSYNSPLHFGNGTRLTVT.

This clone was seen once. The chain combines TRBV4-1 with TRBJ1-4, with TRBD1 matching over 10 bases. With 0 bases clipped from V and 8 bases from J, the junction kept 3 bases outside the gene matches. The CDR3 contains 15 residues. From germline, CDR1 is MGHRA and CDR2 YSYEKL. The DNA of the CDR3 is TGCGCCAGCAGCCAAGAGGGGACAGGGGCGGAAAAACTGTTTTTT. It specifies CASSQEGTGAEKLFF.

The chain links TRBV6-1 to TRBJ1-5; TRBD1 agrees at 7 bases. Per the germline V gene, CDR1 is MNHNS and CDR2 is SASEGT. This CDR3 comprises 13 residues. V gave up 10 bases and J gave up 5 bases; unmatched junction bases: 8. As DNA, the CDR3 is TGTGCCACCCAGGGGGGGTCAGATCAGCCCCAGCATTTT. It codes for CATQGGSDQPQHF.

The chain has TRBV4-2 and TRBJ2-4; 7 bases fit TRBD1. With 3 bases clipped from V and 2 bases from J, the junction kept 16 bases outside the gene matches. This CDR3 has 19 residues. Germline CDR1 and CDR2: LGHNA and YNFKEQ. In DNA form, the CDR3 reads TGTGCCAGCAGCCAGGGCCCAACGGGACAGTCCTTTTCCAAAAACATTCAGTACTTC. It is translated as CASSQGPTGQSFSKNIQYF.

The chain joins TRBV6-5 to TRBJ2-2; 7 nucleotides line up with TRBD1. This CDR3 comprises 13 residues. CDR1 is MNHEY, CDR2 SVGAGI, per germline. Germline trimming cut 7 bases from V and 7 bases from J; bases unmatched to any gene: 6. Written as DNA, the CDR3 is TGTGCCAGCAATCGACAGGGAATCGGGGAGCTGTTTTTT. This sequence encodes CASNRQGIGELFF.

CDR3 bases: TGTGCCAGCAGCCAAGGAAGGGGACTTGCGGGGGTCGAGCAGTACTTC. Residues: CASSQGRGLAGVEQYF. The chain links TRBV14 to TRBJ2-7, with 7 nucleotides matching TRBD2. Trimming at V came to 1 base and at J to 6 bases, leaving 12 bases not matched to a gene. The CDR3 sequence is 16 residues long. Germline V gene data show CDR1 as SGHDN and CDR2 as FVKESK.

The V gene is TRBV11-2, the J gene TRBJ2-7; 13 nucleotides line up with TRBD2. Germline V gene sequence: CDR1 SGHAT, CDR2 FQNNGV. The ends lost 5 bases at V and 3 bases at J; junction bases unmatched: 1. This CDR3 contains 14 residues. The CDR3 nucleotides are TGTGCCAGCAGCGGACTAGCGGGGGTCTACGAGCAGTACTTC. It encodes CASSGLAGVYEQYF.

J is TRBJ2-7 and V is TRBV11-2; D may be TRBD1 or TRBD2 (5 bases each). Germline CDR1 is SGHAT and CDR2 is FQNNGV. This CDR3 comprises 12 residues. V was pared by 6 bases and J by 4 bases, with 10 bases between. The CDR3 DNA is TGTGCCAGCAGTCATGGGGGATACGAGCAGTACTTC. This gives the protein CASSHGGYEQYF.

The CDR3, as DNA: TGTGCCAGCAGTGGACAGGGTTATAATTCACCCCTCCACTTT. Protein: CASSGQGYNSPLHF. The V and J genes are TRBV28 and TRBJ1-6, with TRBD1 matching over 8 bases. In germline, CDR1 is MDHEN, CDR2 SYDVKM. V shed 5 bases and J 4 bases; nucleotides not matched to a gene: 1. The CDR3 has 14 residues.

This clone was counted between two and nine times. For the CDR3, the DNA is TGCGCCAGCAGCCAAAGTGGGCTTACTGGCTACACCTTC. It translates to CASSQSGLTGYTF. J is TRBJ1-2 and V is TRBV4-3; no clear D. V was cut by 2 bases and J by 7 bases, with 11 bases left in between. The CDR3 spans 13 residues. CDR1 and CDR2 from the germline V gene are LGHNA and YSLEER.

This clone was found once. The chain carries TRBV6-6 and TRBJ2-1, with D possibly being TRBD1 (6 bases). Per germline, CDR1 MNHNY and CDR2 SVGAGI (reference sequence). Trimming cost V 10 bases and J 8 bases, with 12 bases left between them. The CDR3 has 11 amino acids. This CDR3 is CATADRYEQFF. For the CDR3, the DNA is TGTGCCACTGCCGACAGGTATGAGCAGTTCTTC.

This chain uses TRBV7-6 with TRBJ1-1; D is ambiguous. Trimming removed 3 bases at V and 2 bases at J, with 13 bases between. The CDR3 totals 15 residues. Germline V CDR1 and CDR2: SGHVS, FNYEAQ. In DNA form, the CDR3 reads TGTGCCAGCAGCTTTATTGGGGATACAAACACTGAAGCTTTCTTT. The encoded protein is CASSFIGDTNTEAFF.

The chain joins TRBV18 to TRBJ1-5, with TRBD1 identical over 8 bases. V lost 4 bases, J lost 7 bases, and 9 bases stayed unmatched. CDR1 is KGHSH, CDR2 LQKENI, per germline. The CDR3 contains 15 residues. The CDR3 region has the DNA TGTGCCAGCTCACGCCTAAGAGACAGGGGACAGCCCCAGCATTTT. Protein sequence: CASSRLRDRGQPQHF.

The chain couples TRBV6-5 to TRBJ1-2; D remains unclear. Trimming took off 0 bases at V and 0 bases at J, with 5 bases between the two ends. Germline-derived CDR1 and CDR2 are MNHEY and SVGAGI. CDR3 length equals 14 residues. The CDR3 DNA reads TGTGCCAGCAGTTACTCTACGTCTAACTATGGCTACACCTTC. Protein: CASSYSTSNYGYTF.

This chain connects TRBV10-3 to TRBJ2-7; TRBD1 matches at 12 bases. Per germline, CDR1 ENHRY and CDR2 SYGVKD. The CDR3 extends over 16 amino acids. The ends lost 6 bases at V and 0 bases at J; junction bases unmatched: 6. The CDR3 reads CAIRGTGGMNSYEQYF. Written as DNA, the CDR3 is TGTGCCATCAGGGGGACAGGGGGCATGAACTCCTACGAGCAGTACTTC.

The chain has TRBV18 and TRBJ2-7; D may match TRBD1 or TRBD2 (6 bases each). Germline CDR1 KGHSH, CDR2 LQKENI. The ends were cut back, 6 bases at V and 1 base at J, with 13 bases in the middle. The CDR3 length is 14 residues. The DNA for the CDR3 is TGTGCCAGCTCGCAACGGGGGCAGTCCTACGAGCAGTACTTC. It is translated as CASSQRGQSYEQYF.

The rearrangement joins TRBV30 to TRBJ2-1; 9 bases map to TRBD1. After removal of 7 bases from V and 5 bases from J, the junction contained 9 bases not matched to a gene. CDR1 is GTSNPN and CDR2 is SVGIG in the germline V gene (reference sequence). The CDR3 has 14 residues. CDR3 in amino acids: CASSRDRVNNEQFF. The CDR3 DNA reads TGTGCCTCATCCCGGGACAGGGTAAACAATGAGCAGTTCTTC.

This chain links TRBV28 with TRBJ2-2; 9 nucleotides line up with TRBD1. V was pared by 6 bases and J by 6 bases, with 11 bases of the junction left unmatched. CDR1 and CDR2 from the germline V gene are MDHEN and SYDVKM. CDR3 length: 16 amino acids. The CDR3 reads CASRGPTGGAAGELFF. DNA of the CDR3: TGTGCCAGCAGGGGACCCACAGGGGGCGCGGCCGGGGAGCTGTTTTTT.

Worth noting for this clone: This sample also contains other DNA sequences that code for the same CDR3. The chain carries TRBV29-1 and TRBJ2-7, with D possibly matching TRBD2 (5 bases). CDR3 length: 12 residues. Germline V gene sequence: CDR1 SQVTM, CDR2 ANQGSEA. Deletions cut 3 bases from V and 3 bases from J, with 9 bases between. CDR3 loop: CSVEASSYEQYF. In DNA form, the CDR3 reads TGCAGCGTTGAGGCTAGCAGCTACGAGCAGTACTTC.

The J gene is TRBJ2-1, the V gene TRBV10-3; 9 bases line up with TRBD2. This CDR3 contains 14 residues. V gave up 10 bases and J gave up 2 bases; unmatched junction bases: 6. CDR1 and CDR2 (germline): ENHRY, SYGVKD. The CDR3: CATLAGITYNEQFF. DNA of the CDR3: TGTGCCACGCTAGCGGGGATCACCTACAATGAGCAGTTCTTC.

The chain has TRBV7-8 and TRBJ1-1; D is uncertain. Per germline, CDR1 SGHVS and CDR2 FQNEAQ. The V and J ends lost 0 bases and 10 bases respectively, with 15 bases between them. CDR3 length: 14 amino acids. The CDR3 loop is CASSLARLGSAAFF. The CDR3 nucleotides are TGTGCCAGCAGCTTAGCGCGACTGGGGTCGGCAGCTTTCTTT. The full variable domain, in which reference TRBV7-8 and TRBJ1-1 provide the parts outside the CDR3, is GAGVSQSPRYKVAKRGQDVALRCDPISGHVSLFWYQQALGQGPEFLTYFQNEAQLDKSGLPSDRFFAERPEGSVSTLKIQRTQQEDSAVYLCASSLARLGSAAFFGQGTRLTVV.

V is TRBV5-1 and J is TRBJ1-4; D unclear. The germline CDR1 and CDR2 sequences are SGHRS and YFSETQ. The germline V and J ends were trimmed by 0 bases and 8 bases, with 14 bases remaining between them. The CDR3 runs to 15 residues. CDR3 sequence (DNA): TGCGCCAGCAGCTTGGATCTGGGAGGAAACGAAAAACTGTTTTTT. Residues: CASSLDLGGNEKLFF.

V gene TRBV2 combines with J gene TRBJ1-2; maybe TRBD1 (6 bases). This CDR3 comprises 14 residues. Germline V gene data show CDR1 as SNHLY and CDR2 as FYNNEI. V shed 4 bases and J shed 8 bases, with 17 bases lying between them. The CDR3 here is CASSVIAGAGGYTF. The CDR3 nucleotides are TGTGCCAGCAGTGTTATTGCAGGGGCAGGCGGCTACACCTTC. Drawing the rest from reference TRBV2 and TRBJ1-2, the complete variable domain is EPEVTQTPSHQVTQMGQEVILRCVPISNHLYFYWYRQILGQKVEFLVSFYNNEISEKSEIFDDQFSVERPDGSNFTLKIRSTKLEDSAMYFCASSVIAGAGGYTFGSGTRLTVV.

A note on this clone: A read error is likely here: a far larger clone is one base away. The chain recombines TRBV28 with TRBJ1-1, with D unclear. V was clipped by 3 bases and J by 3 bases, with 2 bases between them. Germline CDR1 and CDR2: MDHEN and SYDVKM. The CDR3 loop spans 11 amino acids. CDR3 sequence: CASSLDTEAFF. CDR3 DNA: TGTGCCAGCAGTTTGGACACTGAAGCTTTCTTT.

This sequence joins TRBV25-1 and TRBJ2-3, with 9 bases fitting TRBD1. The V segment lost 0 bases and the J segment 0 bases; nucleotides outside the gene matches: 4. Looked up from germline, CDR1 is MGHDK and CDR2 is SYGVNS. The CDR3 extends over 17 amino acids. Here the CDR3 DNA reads TGTGCCAGCAGTGAATATCGGACAGGGGTTAGCACAGATACGCAGTATTTT. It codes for CASSEYRTGVSTDTQYF.

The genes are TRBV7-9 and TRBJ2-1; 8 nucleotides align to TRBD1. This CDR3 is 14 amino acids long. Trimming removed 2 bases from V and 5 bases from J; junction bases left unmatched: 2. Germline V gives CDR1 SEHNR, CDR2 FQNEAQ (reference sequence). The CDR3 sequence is CASSLWTGHNEQFF. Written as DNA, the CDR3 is TGTGCCAGCAGCTTATGGACAGGGCACAATGAGCAGTTCTTC.